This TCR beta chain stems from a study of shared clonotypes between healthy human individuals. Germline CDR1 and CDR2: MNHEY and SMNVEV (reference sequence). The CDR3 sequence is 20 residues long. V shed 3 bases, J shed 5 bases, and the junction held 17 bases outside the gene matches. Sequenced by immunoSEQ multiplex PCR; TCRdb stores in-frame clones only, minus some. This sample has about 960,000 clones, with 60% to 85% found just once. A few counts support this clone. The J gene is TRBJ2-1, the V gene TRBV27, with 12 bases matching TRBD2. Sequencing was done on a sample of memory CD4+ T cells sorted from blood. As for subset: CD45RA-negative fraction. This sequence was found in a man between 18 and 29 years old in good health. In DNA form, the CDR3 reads TGTGCCAGCAGTTTCTCCCAGATTCGACTAGCGGGAGAAAGAGACAATGAGCAGTTCTTC. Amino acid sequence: CASSFSQIRLAGERDNEQFF.